This TCR beta chain comes out of a study of response to subunit inactivated influenza vaccine. Overall study results and limits: Authors suggested few new T cells are recruited by each seasonal influenza vaccination.

CDR3 length equals 14 residues. V lost 2 bases to trimming and J lost 5 bases, with 12 bases between them. The V gene's germline CDR1 is SGHTA and CDR2 FQGNSA. This clonotype has a handful of counts. Its target is not known. In TCRdb, the RT-PCR reads were re-called with MiXCR into one record per CDR3 protein. Of around 200,000 distinct CDR3 sequences listed, about 9% are singletons. This TCR was sampled from a middle-aged man who received an inactivated influenza vaccine. The material sequenced was non-naive T cells sorted from PBMCs, taken on the day of vaccination. The rearrangement links TRBV7-2 to TRBJ1-1, with a tentative D call TRBD1 (5 bases). The CDR3 DNA sequence: TGTGCCAGCAGCTTAAGTGGGGGAACTACTGAAGCTTTCTTT. The encoded protein is CASSLSGGTTEAFF. Drawing the rest from reference TRBV7-2 and TRBJ1-1, the complete variable domain is GAGVSQSPSNKVTEKGKDVELRCDPISGHTALYWYRQSLGQGLEFLIYFQGNSAPDKSGLPSDRFSAERTGGSVSTLTIQRTQQEDSAVYLCASSLSGGTTEAFFGQGTRLTVV.